Sequencing of this TCR beta chain was carried out in a study of T cells in Graves' hyperthyroidism and ophthalmopathy. This clonotype appeared many times. No ophthalmopathy progression within 18 months constituted stable Graves' hyperthyroidism. Uncontrolled infection, other autoimmune disease, pregnancy and lactation each barred patients from inclusion. RNA transcripts gave rise to amplified TCR beta CDR3 regions. Initially, a first-round RT-PCR of the TCR CDR3 employed the HTBI primer set. TCRdb reprocessed the multiplex PCR reads with MiXCR, giving one entry per CDR3 protein. The profile covers 190,000 or so distinct CDR3 sequences, with 15% to 20% appearing a single time and 35% to 50% taken by the ten largest. This sequence originates from a man aged 35-49 years with Graves' hyperthyroidism. Material: blood.

In nucleotides, the CDR3 is TGTGCCAGCAGTGAAGGGGGGGCATATGAGCAGTTCTTC. This codes for CASSEGGAYEQFF. J is TRBJ2-1 and V is TRBV2, with D tentatively TRBD1 or TRBD2 (6 bases each). The V gene's germline CDR1 is SNHLY and CDR2 FYNNEI. V lost 1 base to trimming and J lost 8 bases, with 9 bases between them. The CDR3 totals 13 residues.